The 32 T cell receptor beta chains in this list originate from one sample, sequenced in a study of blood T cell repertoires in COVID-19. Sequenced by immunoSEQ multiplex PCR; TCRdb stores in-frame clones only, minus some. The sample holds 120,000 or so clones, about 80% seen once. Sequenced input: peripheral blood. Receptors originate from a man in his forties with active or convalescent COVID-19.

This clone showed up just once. The CDR3 nucleotides are TGTGCCAGCAGTTCAGGAGGGACAGCCTATGGCTACACCTTC. Translating gives CASSSGGTAYGYTF. J is TRBJ1-2 and V is TRBV28; 7 bases line up with TRBD1. CDR1 is MDHEN and CDR2 is SYDVKM in the germline V gene. CDR3 length: 14 amino acids. V trimming: 4 bases; J trimming: 4 bases; junction bases outside the gene matches: 6.

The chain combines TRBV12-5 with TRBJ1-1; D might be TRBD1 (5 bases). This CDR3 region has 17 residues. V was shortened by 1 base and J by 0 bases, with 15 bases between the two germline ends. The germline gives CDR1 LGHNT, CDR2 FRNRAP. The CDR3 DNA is TGTGCTAGTGGTTTGGAGAAACGTACAGGACTGAACACTGAAGCTTTCTTT. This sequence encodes CASGLEKRTGLNTEAFF. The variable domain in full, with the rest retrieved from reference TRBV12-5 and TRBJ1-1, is DARVTQTPRHKVTEMGQEVTMRCQPILGHNTVFWYRQTMMQGLELLAYFRNRAPLDDSGMPKDRFSAEMPDATLATLKIQPSEPRDSAVYFCASGLEKRTGLNTEAFFGQGTRLTVV.

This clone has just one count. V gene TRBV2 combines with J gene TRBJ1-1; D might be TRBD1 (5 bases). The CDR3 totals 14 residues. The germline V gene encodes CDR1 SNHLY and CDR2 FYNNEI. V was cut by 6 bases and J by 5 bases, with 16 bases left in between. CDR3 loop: CASSAGGKSTEAFF. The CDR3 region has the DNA TGTGCCAGCAGCGCCGGGGGAAAGAGTACTGAAGCTTTCTTT.

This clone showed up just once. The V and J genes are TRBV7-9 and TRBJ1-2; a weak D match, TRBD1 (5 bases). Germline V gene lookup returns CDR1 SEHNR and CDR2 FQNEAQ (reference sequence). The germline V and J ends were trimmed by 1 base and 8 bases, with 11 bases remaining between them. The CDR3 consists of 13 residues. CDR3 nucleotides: TGTGCCAGCAGCTTAGTCCAGGGTAGCGGCTACACCTTC. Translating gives CASSLVQGSGYTF.

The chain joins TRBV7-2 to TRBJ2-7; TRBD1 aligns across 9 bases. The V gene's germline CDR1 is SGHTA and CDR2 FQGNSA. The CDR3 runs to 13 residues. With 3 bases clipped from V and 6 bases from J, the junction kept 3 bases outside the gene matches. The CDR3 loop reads CASSLGTGFEQYF. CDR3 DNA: TGTGCCAGCAGCTTGGGGACAGGGTTCGAGCAGTACTTC. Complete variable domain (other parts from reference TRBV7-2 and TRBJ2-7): GAGVSQSPSNKVTEKGKDVELRCDPISGHTALYWYRQSLGQGLEFLIYFQGNSAPDKSGLPSDRFSAERTGGSVSTLTIQRTQQEDSAVYLCASSLGTGFEQYFGPGTRLTVT.

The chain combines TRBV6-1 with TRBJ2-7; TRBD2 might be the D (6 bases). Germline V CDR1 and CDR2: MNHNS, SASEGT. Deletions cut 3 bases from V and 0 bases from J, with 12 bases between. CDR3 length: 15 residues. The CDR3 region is CASSERGPSSYEQYF. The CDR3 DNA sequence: TGTGCCAGCAGTGAGCGGGGACCTAGCTCCTACGAGCAGTACTTC.

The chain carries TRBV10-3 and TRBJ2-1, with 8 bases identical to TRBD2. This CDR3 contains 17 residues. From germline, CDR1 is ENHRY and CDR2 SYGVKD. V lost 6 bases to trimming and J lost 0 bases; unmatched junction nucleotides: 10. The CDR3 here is CAIRPTSGRSSYNEQFF. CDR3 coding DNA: TGTGCCATCAGGCCCACTAGCGGAAGGAGCTCCTACAATGAGCAGTTCTTC.

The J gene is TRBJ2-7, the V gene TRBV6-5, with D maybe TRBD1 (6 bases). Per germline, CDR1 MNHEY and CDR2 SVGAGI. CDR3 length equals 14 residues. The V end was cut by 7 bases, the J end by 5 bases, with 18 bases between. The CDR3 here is CASTRGTGRNEQYF. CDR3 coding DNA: TGTGCCAGCACCCGAGGAACAGGGCGTAACGAGCAGTACTTC.

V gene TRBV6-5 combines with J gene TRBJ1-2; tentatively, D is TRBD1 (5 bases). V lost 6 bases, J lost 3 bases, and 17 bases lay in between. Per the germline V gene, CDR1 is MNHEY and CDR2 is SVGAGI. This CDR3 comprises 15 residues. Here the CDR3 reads CASSPRQGLYYGYTF. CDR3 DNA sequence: TGTGCCAGCAGCCCGCGGCAGGGCCTCTACTATGGCTACACCTTC.

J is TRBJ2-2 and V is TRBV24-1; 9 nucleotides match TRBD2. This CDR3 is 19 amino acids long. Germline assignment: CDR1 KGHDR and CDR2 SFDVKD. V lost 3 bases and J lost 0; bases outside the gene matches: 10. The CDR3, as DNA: TGTGCCACCAGTGATCCTAGGACTAGCGCCGTTACGAACACCGGGGAGCTGTTTTTT. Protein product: CATSDPRTSAVTNTGELFF.

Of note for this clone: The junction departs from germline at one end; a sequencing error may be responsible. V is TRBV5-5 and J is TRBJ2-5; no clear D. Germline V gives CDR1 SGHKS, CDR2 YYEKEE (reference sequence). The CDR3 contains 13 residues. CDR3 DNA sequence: TGTGCCAGCAGCTTGATAGCCATGCCTACCGAGAACTTC. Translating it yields CASSLIAMPTENF.

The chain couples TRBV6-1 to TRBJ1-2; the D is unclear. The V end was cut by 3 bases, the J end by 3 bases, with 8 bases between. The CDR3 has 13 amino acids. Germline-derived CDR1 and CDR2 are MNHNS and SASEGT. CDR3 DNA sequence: TGTGCCAGCAGTGAGAGGGTGTACTATGGCTACACCTTC. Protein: CASSERVYYGYTF.

The CDR3 reads CASSYAGRANYGYTF. The CDR3 DNA follows: TGTGCCAGCAGCTACGCGGGGAGGGCAAACTATGGCTACACCTTC. This rearrangement joins TRBV14 to TRBJ1-2; D ambiguous. The CDR3 runs to 15 residues. V gave up 5 bases and J gave up 2 bases, with 15 bases separating them. The germline CDR1 and CDR2 sequences are SGHDN and FVKESK.

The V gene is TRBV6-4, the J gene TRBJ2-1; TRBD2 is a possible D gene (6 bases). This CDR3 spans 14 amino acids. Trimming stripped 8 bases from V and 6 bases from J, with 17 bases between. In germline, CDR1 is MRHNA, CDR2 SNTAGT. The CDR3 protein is CASRRGSNSNEQFF. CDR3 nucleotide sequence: TGTGCCAGCCGGCGGGGATCGAACAGCAATGAGCAGTTCTTC.

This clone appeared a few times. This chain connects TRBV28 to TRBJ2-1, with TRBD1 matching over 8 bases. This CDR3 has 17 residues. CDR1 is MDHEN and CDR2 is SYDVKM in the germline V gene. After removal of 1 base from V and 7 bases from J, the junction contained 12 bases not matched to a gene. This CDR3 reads CASSLLSWPGGRNEQFF. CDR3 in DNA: TGTGCCAGCAGTTTATTATCTTGGCCAGGGGGCAGGAATGAGCAGTTCTTC.

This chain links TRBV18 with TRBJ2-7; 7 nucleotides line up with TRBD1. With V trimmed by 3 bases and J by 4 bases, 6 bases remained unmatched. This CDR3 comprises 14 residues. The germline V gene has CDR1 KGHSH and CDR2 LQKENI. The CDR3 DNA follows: TGTGCCAGCTCACCGGGGACAGCAGGGTACGAGCAGTACTTC. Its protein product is CASSPGTAGYEQYF. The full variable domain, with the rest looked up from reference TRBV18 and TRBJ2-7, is NAGVMQNPRHLVRRRGQEARLRCSPMKGHSHVYWYRQLPEEGLKFMVYLQKENIIDESGMPKERFSAEFPKEGPSILRIQQVVRGDSAAYFCASSPGTAGYEQYFGPGTRLTVT.

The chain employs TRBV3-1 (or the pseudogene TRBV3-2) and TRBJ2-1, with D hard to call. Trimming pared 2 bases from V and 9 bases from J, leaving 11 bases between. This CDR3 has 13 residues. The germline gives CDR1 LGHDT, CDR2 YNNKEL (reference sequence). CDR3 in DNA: TGTGCCAGCAGCCAATCGGAGATAAGTGAGCAGTTCTTC. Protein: CASSQSEISEQFF.

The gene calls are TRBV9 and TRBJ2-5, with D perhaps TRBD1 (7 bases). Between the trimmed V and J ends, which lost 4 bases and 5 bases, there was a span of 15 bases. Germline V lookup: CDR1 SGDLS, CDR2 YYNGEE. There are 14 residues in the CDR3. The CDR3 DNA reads TGTGCCAGCAGCCTTGAGGGGGCGGGGGAGACCCAGTACTTC. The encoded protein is CASSLEGAGETQYF.

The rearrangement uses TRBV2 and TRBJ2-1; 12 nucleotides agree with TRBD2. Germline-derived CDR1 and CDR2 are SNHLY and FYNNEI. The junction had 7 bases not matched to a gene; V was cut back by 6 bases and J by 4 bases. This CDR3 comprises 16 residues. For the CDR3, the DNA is TGTGCCAGCAGAACTAGCGGGAGGATGGGGTACAATGAGCAGTTCTTC. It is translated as CASRTSGRMGYNEQFF.

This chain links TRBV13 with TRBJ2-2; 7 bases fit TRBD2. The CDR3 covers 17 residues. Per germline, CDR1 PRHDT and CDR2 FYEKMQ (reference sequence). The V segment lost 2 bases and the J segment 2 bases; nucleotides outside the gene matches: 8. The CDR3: CASSLLGLADNTGELFF. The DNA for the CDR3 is TGTGCCAGCAGCTTATTGGGGCTAGCGGACAACACCGGGGAGCTGTTTTTT.

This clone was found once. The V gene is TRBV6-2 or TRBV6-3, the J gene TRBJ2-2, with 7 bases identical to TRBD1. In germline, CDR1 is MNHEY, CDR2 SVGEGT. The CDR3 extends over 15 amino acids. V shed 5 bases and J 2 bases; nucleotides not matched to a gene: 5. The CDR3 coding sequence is TGTGCCAGCAGTACCGGGACAGTTAACACCGGGGAGCTGTTTTTT. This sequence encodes CASSTGTVNTGELFF.

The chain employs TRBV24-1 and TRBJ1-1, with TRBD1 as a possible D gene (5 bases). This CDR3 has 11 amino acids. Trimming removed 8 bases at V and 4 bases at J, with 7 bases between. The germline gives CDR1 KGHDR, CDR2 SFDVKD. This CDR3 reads CATMGGTEAFF. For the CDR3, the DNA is TGTGCCACCATGGGGGGCACTGAAGCTTTCTTT.

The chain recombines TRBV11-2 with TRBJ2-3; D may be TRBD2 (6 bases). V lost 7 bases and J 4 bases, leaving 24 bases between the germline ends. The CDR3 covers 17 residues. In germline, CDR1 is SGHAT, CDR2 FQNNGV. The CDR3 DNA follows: TGTGCCAGCACCTCCATCGGGACGGGAGCCGGCCCAGATACGCAGTATTTT. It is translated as CASTSIGTGAGPDTQYF.

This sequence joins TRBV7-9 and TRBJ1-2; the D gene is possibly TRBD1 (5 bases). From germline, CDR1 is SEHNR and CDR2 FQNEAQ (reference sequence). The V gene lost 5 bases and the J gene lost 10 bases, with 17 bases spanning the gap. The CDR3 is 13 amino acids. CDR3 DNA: TGTGCCAGCAGCCCCCAGGGACTAGAGTCCTACACCTTC. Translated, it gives CASSPQGLESYTF. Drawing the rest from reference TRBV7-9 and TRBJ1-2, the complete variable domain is DTGVSQNPRHKITKRGQNVTFRCDPISEHNRLYWYRQTLGQGPEFLTYFQNEAQLEKSRLLSDRFSAERPKGSFSTLEIQRTEQGDSAMYLCASSPQGLESYTFGSGTRLTVV.

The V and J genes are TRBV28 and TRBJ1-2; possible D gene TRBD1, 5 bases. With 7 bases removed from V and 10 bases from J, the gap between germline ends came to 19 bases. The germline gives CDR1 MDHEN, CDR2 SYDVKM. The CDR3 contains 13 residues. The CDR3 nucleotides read TGTGCCAGCAATAAAGGGGCCCTCCCGTACTACACCTTC. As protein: CASNKGALPYYTF.

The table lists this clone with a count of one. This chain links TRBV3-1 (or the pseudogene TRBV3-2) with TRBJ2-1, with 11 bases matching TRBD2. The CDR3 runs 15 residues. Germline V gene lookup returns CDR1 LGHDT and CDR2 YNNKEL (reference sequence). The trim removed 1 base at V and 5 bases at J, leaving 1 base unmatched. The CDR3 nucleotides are TGTGCCAGCAGCCAAGGACTAGCGGGGCACAATGAGCAGTTCTTC. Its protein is CASSQGLAGHNEQFF.

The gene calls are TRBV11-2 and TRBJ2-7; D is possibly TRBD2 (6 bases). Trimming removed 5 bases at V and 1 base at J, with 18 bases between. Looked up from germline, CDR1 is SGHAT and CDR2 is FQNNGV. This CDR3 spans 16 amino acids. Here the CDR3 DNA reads TGTGCCAGCAGCCCAGGCGGAGGGCAGGGATCCTACGAGCAGTACTTC. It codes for CASSPGGGQGSYEQYF.

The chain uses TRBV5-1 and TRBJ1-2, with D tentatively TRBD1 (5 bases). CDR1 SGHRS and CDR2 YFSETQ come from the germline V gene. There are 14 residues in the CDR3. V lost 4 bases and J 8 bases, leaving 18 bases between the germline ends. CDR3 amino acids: CASSHKDGGLGYTF. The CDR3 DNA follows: TGCGCCAGCAGCCATAAGGACGGGGGTTTGGGCTACACCTTC.

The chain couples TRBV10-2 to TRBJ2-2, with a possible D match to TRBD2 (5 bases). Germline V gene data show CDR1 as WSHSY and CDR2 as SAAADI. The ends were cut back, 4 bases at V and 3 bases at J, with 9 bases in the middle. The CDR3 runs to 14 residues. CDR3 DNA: TGCGCCAGCAGTGTAGACGGGGACACCGGGGAGCTGTTTTTT. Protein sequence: CASSVDGDTGELFF.

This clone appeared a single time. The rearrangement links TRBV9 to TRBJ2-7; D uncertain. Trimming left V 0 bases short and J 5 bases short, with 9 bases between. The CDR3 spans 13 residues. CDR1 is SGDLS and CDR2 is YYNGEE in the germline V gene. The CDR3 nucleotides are TGTGCCAGCAGCGTAGCTCTGGCAGACGAGCAGTACTTC. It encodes CASSVALADEQYF.

CDR3 sequence reads: CASSSNPTVRQETQYF. DNA for the CDR3: TGTGCCAGCAGTTCCAACCCGACAGTCCGCCAAGAGACCCAGTACTTC. The genes are TRBV7-2 and TRBJ2-5, with a tentative D call TRBD1 (5 bases). The CDR3 length is 16 residues. CDR1 SGHTA and CDR2 FQGNSA come from the germline V gene. V gave up 6 bases and J gave up 1 base, with 18 bases separating them.

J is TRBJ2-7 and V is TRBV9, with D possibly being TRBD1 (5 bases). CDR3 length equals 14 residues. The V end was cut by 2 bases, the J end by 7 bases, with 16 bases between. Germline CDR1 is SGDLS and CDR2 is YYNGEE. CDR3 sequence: CASSVSGQPGEQYF. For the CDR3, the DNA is TGTGCCAGCAGCGTTTCAGGGCAGCCCGGGGAGCAGTACTTC.